The 18 T cell receptor beta chains reported below all come from one sample, sequenced in a study of a mutant IDH1 vaccine in newly diagnosed glioma. Which antigens these TCRs recognize remains unknown. TCRdb's table, derived via immunoSEQ multiplex PCR, lists solely in-frame clones and lacks some. The data contain almost 30,000 clones, around 90% of them singletons. Regarding time point: week 5, during vaccination. Every single dose of the vaccine, 300 ug of mutant IDH1 20-mer peptide, came with topical imiquimod. Source: peripheral blood mononuclear cells (PBMCs), taken from a glioma patient whose treatment included an IDH1 peptide vaccine. The origin of the receptors is a woman aged 40 to 55 with glioma. Some clones in this sample may be carry-over from other donors' samples.

This chain's CDR3 is CASSRYTGELFF. The CDR3 coding sequence is TGTGCCAGCAGCCGTTACACCGGGGAGCTGTTTTTT. The J gene is TRBJ2-2, the V gene TRBV11-1; unclear D gene. CDR3 length: 12 amino acids. Deletions cut 5 bases from V and 3 bases from J, with 4 bases between. Germline CDR1 reads SGHAT; CDR2 reads FQDESV (reference sequence).

This sequence joins TRBV9 and TRBJ2-5, with 8 nucleotides matching TRBD2. Per the germline V gene, CDR1 is SGDLS and CDR2 is YYNGEE. Germline trimming cut 4 bases from V and 5 bases from J; bases unmatched to any gene: 7. The CDR3 totals 14 residues. The CDR3 sequence: CASSKSGGGETQYF. The CDR3, as DNA: TGTGCCAGCAGCAAAAGCGGGGGCGGTGAGACCCAGTACTTC.

V is TRBV14 and J is TRBJ2-1; D remains ambiguous. From germline, CDR1 is SGHDN and CDR2 FVKESK. There are 14 residues in the CDR3. Trimming left V 2 bases short and J 5 bases short, with 10 bases between. The CDR3, as DNA: TGTGCCAGCAGCCAATGGCGGACCAACAATGAGCAGTTCTTC. This translates into CASSQWRTNNEQFF. Complete variable domain (other parts from reference TRBV14 and TRBJ2-1): EAGVTQFPSHSVIEKGQTVTLRCDPISGHDNLYWYRRVMGKEIKFLLHFVKESKQDESGMPNNRFLAERTGGTYSTLKVQPAELEDSGVYFCASSQWRTNNEQFFGPGTRLTVL.

This chain joins TRBV5-1 and TRBJ1-4; 10 bases are shared with TRBD1. V shed 6 bases and J 5 bases; nucleotides not matched to a gene: 1. Per germline, CDR1 SGHRS and CDR2 YFSETQ. There are 13 residues in the CDR3. CDR3 amino acids: CASTGQGNEKLFF. CDR3 nucleotides: TGCGCCAGCACGGGACAGGGGAATGAAAAACTGTTTTTT.

V is TRBV7-2 and J is TRBJ2-5, with D maybe TRBD2 (5 bases). Germline V gives CDR1 SGHTA, CDR2 FQGNSA. Trimming cost V 5 bases and J 0 bases, with 13 bases left between them. CDR3 length: 15 residues. The chain's CDR3 is CASSRGLEYQETQYF. The CDR3 DNA reads as TGTGCCAGCAGCCGAGGACTCGAGTACCAAGAGACCCAGTACTTC. Looking up the rest from reference TRBV7-2 and TRBJ2-5 gives the full variable domain: GAGVSQSPSNKVTEKGKDVELRCDPISGHTALYWYRQSLGQGLEFLIYFQGNSAPDKSGLPSDRFSAERTGGSVSTLTIQRTQQEDSAVYLCASSRGLEYQETQYFGPGTRLLVL.

The chain employs TRBV9 and TRBJ2-3; D call uncertain. The CDR3 is made up of 14 amino acids. Trimming removed 4 bases at V and 0 bases at J, with 9 bases between. Germline values: CDR1 SGDLS, CDR2 YYNGEE. The CDR3 region has the DNA TGTGCCAGCAGCCCCGGACCGAGCACAGATACGCAGTATTTT. This encodes CASSPGPSTDTQYF.

This clone was observed a single time. This chain uses TRBV5-5 with TRBJ2-7; 7 bases are shared with TRBD2. The CDR3 contains 15 residues. Germline CDR1 and CDR2: SGHKS and YYEKEE (reference sequence). V shed 0 bases, J shed 6 bases, and the junction held 9 bases outside the gene matches. CDR3: CASSLVLSGGGEQYF. The CDR3 DNA is TGTGCCAGCAGCTTGGTTCTTTCGGGGGGTGGCGAGCAGTACTTC.

This rearrangement joins TRBV5-6 to TRBJ1-1; unclear D gene. The germline V gene encodes CDR1 SGHDT and CDR2 YYEEEE. The CDR3 length is 11 residues. Trimming pared 2 bases from V and 4 bases from J, leaving 3 bases between. CDR3 sequence (DNA): TGTGCCAGCAGCTTCGGCACTGAAGCTTTCTTT. Protein sequence: CASSFGTEAFF.

The rearrangement joins TRBV4-2 to TRBJ2-3; D is uncertain. The V gene lost 5 bases and the J gene lost 2 bases, with 5 bases spanning the gap. This CDR3 is 12 amino acids long. Germline V gives CDR1 LGHNA, CDR2 YNFKEQ. CDR3 DNA: TGTGCCAGCAGCGGGAACACAGATACGCAGTATTTT. It translates to CASSGNTDTQYF.

The chain is built from TRBV5-8 and TRBJ2-7; 7 bases match TRBD1. The CDR3 loop spans 20 amino acids. Per the germline V gene, CDR1 is SGHTS and CDR2 is YDEGEE. J gave up 6 bases and V 8 bases, and 32 bases lay outside the gene matches. The CDR3 DNA reads as TGTGCCAGGAACCATCAAACGGGACAGTCTGTTTTTTTCCGTCCTTCCGAGCAGTACTTC. Translation: CARNHQTGQSVFFRPSEQYF.

V is TRBV28 and J is TRBJ2-7; 7 bases fit TRBD2. From germline, CDR1 is MDHEN and CDR2 SYDVKM. V lost 6 bases to trimming and J lost 2 bases; unmatched junction nucleotides: 4. This CDR3 has 13 residues. In DNA, the CDR3 is TGTGCCAGCAGGGCAGGGACTACCTACGAGCAGTACTTC. Its protein is CASRAGTTYEQYF.

This chain uses TRBV27 with TRBJ2-6; no definite D call. CDR1 and CDR2 (germline): MNHEY, SMNVEV (reference sequence). The CDR3 has 13 amino acids. Trimming removed 7 bases at V and 1 base at J, with 5 bases between. The CDR3 sequence is CASKLSGANVLTF. For the CDR3, the DNA is TGTGCCAGCAAACTTTCTGGGGCCAACGTCCTGACTTTC.

The genes are TRBV6-5 and TRBJ1-1, with D unresolved. Trimming removed 2 bases from V and 6 bases from J, with 4 bases in between. CDR1 and CDR2 from the germline V gene are MNHEY and SVGAGI. This CDR3 comprises 11 residues. The CDR3 is CASSYLAEAFF. DNA for the CDR3: TGTGCCAGCAGTTACCTGGCTGAAGCTTTCTTT.

V usage is TRBV14 and J usage is TRBJ1-2; weak D call: TRBD1 (6 bases). The CDR3 is made up of 16 amino acids. V was clipped by 0 bases and J by 1 base, with 12 bases between them. Per germline, CDR1 SGHDN and CDR2 FVKESK. The CDR3 DNA sequence: TGTGCCAGCAGCCAAGATCGAGGGGGTTTTAACTATGGCTACACCTTC. This codes for CASSQDRGGFNYGYTF.

CDR3 loop: CASGRGSTEAFF. DNA of the CDR3: TGTGCCAGCGGGAGGGGAAGCACTGAAGCTTTCTTT. This rearrangement joins TRBV7-9 to TRBJ1-1, with D possibly being TRBD1 (5 bases). Germline values: CDR1 SEHNR, CDR2 FQNEAQ (reference sequence). Trimming removed 8 bases from V and 4 bases from J, with 11 bases in between. CDR3 length equals 12 residues.

This sequence joins TRBV4-2 and TRBJ2-1; 9 bases are shared with TRBD2. CDR3 length: 16 residues. The V and J ends lost 4 bases and 4 bases, in that order; junction bases with no gene match: 8. The V gene's germline CDR1 is LGHNA and CDR2 YNFKEQ. CDR3 amino acids: CASSRPAAGGYNEQFF. CDR3 nucleotides: TGTGCCAGCAGCCGCCCAGCAGCGGGGGGATACAATGAGCAGTTCTTC.

The rearrangement links TRBV7-2 to TRBJ2-3; 8 bases match TRBD2. Losses at the gene ends were 5 bases for V and 1 base for J; bases not matched to a gene: 11. CDR1 and CDR2 (germline): SGHTA, FQGNSA. The CDR3 is made up of 17 amino acids. The CDR3 DNA reads as TGTGCCAGCAGCCCGAGGGGAGGTAGCGGGGGCACAGATACGCAGTATTTT. Protein product: CASSPRGGSGGTDTQYF.

The CDR3 here is CASSLGSDRGRGTQYF. For the CDR3, the DNA is TGTGCCAGCAGCTTGGGTTCGGACAGGGGCCGTGGGACCCAGTACTTC. The chain uses TRBV7-2 and TRBJ2-5; TRBD1 aligns across 9 bases. After removal of 3 bases from V and 7 bases from J, the junction contained 12 bases not matched to a gene. The CDR3 spans 16 residues. Germline V gene sequence: CDR1 SGHTA, CDR2 FQGNSA. The variable domain in full, completed from reference TRBV7-2 and TRBJ2-5, reads GAGVSQSPSNKVTEKGKDVELRCDPISGHTALYWYRQSLGQGLEFLIYFQGNSAPDKSGLPSDRFSAERTGGSVSTLTIQRTQQEDSAVYLCASSLGSDRGRGTQYFGPGTRLLVL.